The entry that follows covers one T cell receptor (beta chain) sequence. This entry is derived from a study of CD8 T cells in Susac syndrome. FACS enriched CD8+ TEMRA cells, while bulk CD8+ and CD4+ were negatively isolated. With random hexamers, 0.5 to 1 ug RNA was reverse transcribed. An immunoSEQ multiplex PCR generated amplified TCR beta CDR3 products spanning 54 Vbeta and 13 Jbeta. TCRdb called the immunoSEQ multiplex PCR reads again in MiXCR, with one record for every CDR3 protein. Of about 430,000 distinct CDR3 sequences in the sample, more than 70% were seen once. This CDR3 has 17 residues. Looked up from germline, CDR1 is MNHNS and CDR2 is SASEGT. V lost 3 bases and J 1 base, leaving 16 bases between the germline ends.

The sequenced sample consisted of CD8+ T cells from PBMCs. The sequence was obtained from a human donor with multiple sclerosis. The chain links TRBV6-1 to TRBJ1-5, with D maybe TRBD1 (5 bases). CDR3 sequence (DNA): TGTGCCAGCAGTGACGCCTCGCATAGGGGAAGCAATCAGCCCCAGCATTTT. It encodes CASSDASHRGSNQPQHF.